This section outlines one TCR beta chain sequence together with its context. Authors' data handling: Quantification of nucleated cells was approximated via reference gene primer amplification. Sequenced by immunoSEQ multiplex PCR; TCRdb stores in-frame clones only, minus some. Clonal size and the V and J genes are those of that table, whereas D and trimming came from the DNA. The table records 9,000 to 15,000 clones, 82% of them present only once. The sample is drawn from a study of blood T cell repertoires in COVID-19. Study-wide context: Sites in the United States, Italy and Spain provided acute and convalescent COVID-19 samples. PBMCs, B-cell-depleted T cells, or T cells were the source of the cDNA or gDNA that made up the material.

The V and J ends lost 6 bases and 2 bases, in that order; junction bases with no gene match: 3. This CDR3 has 14 amino acids. Germline V CDR1 and CDR2: LNHDA, SQIVND (reference sequence). Sequencing was performed on peripheral blood. V is TRBV19 and J is TRBJ1-2, with 10 positions matching TRBD1. The TCR was taken from a human donor in a cohort sampled during active COVID-19. CDR3 coding DNA: TGTGCCAGTAGGGGGACAGGGGTAAACTATGGCTACACCTTC. Translating it yields CASRGTGVNYGYTF.